The clone carrying this T cell receptor (beta chain) has at least ten counts. Its antigen is unidentified. This entry is derived from a study of neurological immune-mediated disorders. Synthesis of cDNA was performed by 5'RACE using 10-nucleotide random UMIs. TCRdb recomputed calls from the 5' RACE reads with MiXCR, one row per CDR3 protein. This sample yields 70,000 to 95,000 distinct CDR3 sequences, of which 15% to 20% are seen a single time; 15% belongs to the top ten. Blood bank volunteers in Maryland, USA, served as healthy controls. The unsorted libraries were generated from a total of 2 million PBMCs, which had been stored in RNAlater at -80 C. The CDR3 totals 14 residues. Germline V gene lookup returns CDR1 SGHTA and CDR2 FQGNSA. Trimming cost V 3 bases and J 8 bases, with 14 bases left between them. The study, taken as a whole, reports: Sharing of CDR3 amino acid sequences among expanded clones across subjects was absent, suggesting private repertoires in all groups.

This chain joins TRBV7-2 and TRBJ2-1; D may be TRBD1 (6 bases). The TCR comes from a woman between 40 and 55 years old in good health. Sequencing was carried out using PBMCs. The CDR3 DNA is TGTGCCAGCAGCTTGGCAGGGGCACGGGATGAGCAGTTCTTC. It yields the protein CASSLAGARDEQFF.